These 21 T cell receptor beta chains originate from one sample sequenced in a study of blood T cell repertoires in COVID-19. Sequencing used immunoSEQ multiplex PCR; TCRdb keeps in-frame clones, though not all of them. The sample lists 150,000 to 200,000 clones, around 87% occurring once. The sample consisted of peripheral blood. The receptors shown here come from a man aged 35 to 55 with active or convalescent COVID-19.

This rearrangement joins TRBV15 to TRBJ1-1; TRBD1 agrees at 7 bases. Germline trimming cut 3 bases from V and 1 base from J; bases unmatched to any gene: 11. The germline V gene has CDR1 LNHNV and CDR2 YYDKDF (reference sequence). The CDR3 is made up of 17 amino acids. The CDR3 DNA follows: TGTGCCACCAGCAGGAGAACAGGGGTAAGGTGGAACACTGAAGCTTTCTTT. Its protein is CATSRRTGVRWNTEAFF. Together with reference TRBV15 and TRBJ1-1, the CDR3 gives the full variable domain: DAMVIQNPRYQVTQFGKPVTLSCSQTLNHNVMYWYQQKSSQAPKLLFHYYDKDFNNEADTPDNFQSRRPNTSFCFLDIRSPGLGDTAMYLCATSRRTGVRWNTEAFFGQGTRLTVV.

V gene TRBV5-1 combines with J gene TRBJ2-3; 9 nucleotides agree with TRBD2. In germline, CDR1 is SGHRS, CDR2 YFSETQ. Trimming took 3 bases from V and 2 from J; bases not matched to a gene: 16. The CDR3 spans 19 residues. CDR3 sequence (DNA): TGCGCCAGCAGCTCCTCACGAGCCCGCAAGCGGGGGGACACAGATACGCAGTATTTT. Its translation: CASSSSRARKRGDTDTQYF.

The chain employs TRBV18 and TRBJ1-2, with 10 bases lining up with TRBD1. CDR1 KGHSH and CDR2 LQKENI come from the germline V gene. Germline trimming cut 3 bases from V and 7 bases from J; bases unmatched to any gene: 11. The CDR3 is made up of 16 amino acids. The CDR3 spells CASSPAAPGTGAGYTF. For the CDR3, the DNA is TGTGCCAGCTCACCCGCAGCCCCCGGGACAGGGGCTGGCTACACCTTC.

The chain combines TRBV24-1 with TRBJ2-6; 8 bases fit TRBD2. Unmatched junction bases numbered 13, after V lost 5 bases and J lost 2 bases. The CDR3 loop spans 19 amino acids. The germline CDR1 and CDR2 sequences are KGHDR and SFDVKD. The CDR3 bases are TGTGCCACCAGTGCGGGACTAGAGGGAAGACATGCTGGGGCCAACGTCCTGACTTTC. Protein sequence: CATSAGLEGRHAGANVLTF.

The V and J genes are TRBV24-1 and TRBJ2-3, with D tentatively TRBD2 (5 bases). V was pared by 8 bases and J by 0 bases, with 20 bases between. In germline, CDR1 is KGHDR, CDR2 SFDVKD. The CDR3 totals 17 residues. CDR3 loop: CATTGFDYATSTDTQYF. For the CDR3, the DNA is TGTGCCACCACGGGCTTTGACTACGCCACGAGCACAGATACGCAGTATTTT.

The chain couples TRBV3-1 (or the pseudogene TRBV3-2) to TRBJ1-3; TRBD1 agrees at 7 bases. V dropped 4 bases and J dropped 7; count of bases not matched to a gene: 16. The germline V gene encodes CDR1 LGHDT and CDR2 YNNKEL (reference sequence). The CDR3 has 17 residues. CDR3 sequence: CASSRKLGQNGPNTIYF. CDR3 sequence (DNA): TGTGCCAGCAGCCGGAAACTGGGACAGAACGGACCGAACACCATATATTTT.

The rearrangement uses TRBV28 and TRBJ1-5; 7 bases line up with TRBD1. The CDR3 loop spans 16 amino acids. The trim removed 4 bases at V and 4 bases at J, leaving 10 bases unmatched. Germline V lookup: CDR1 MDHEN, CDR2 SYDVKM. The CDR3 is CASSSTQGVANQPQHF. CDR3 nucleotide sequence: TGTGCCAGCAGTTCAACGCAGGGGGTTGCGAATCAGCCCCAGCATTTT.

This clone appeared a single time. The J gene is TRBJ2-3, the V gene TRBV29-1, with 9 nucleotides matching TRBD2. The CDR3 contains 15 residues. The germline V gene has CDR1 SQVTM and CDR2 ANQGSEA. With 5 bases clipped from V and 0 bases from J, the junction kept 6 bases outside the gene matches. The CDR3 nucleotides read TGCAGCGTTTGGGGGACTAGCCCCAGCACAGATACGCAGTATTTT. The encoded protein is CSVWGTSPSTDTQYF.

V and J are TRBV12-3 or TRBV12-4 and TRBJ2-7; D gene uncertain. This CDR3 is 12 amino acids long. Trimming took off 6 bases at V and 0 bases at J, with 6 bases between the two ends. The DNA for the CDR3 is TGTGCCAGCAGGCGTCACTCCTACGAGCAGTACTTC. Protein product: CASRRHSYEQYF.

The V and J genes are TRBV6-5 and TRBJ2-1, with 7 nucleotides matching TRBD1. V dropped 5 bases and J dropped 7; count of bases not matched to a gene: 2. The germline CDR1 and CDR2 sequences are MNHEY and SVGAGI. This CDR3 spans 12 amino acids. In nucleotides, the CDR3 is TGTGCCAGCAGTCGGGACAGAAATGAGCAGTTCTTC. Protein product: CASSRDRNEQFF.

V is TRBV7-2 and J is TRBJ1-5; 10 bases match TRBD1. CDR3 length equals 14 residues. In germline, CDR1 is SGHTA, CDR2 FQGNSA. With 5 bases clipped from V and 6 bases from J, the junction kept 4 bases outside the gene matches. Here the CDR3 reads CASSPDRGFQPQHF. Here the CDR3 DNA reads TGTGCCAGCAGCCCGGACAGGGGGTTTCAGCCCCAGCATTTT.

This rearrangement joins TRBV4-1 to TRBJ1-4; 9 bases are shared with TRBD1. Trimming took 0 bases from V and 5 from J; bases not matched to a gene: 7. This CDR3 has 17 amino acids. Looked up from germline, CDR1 is MGHRA and CDR2 is YSYEKL. The CDR3 nucleotides read TGCGCCAGCAGCCAAGAGCGGTGGGGACAGGGAAATGAAAAACTGTTTTTT. It translates to CASSQERWGQGNEKLFF.

The CDR3 coding sequence is TGTGCCAGCAGCGCGAGTTGGACAGACGAGCAGTACTTC. Translating gives CASSASWTDEQYF. This rearrangement joins TRBV7-9 to TRBJ2-7; tentative D call: TRBD1 (6 bases). Trimming removed 5 bases at V and 5 bases at J, with 13 bases between. From germline, CDR1 is SEHNR and CDR2 FQNEAQ (reference sequence). This CDR3 has 13 amino acids.

The J gene is TRBJ1-1, the V gene TRBV14; D possibly corresponds to TRBD1 (6 bases). The CDR3 length is 13 residues. V lost 3 bases, J lost 11 bases, and 16 bases lay in between. The germline V gene encodes CDR1 SGHDN and CDR2 FVKESK. The CDR3 is CASSQNGGRGAFF. Written as DNA, the CDR3 is TGTGCCAGCAGCCAGAACGGGGGGCGAGGGGCTTTCTTT. The variable domain in full, with the rest retrieved from reference TRBV14 and TRBJ1-1, is EAGVTQFPSHSVIEKGQTVTLRCDPISGHDNLYWYRRVMGKEIKFLLHFVKESKQDESGMPNNRFLAERTGGTYSTLKVQPAELEDSGVYFCASSQNGGRGAFFGQGTRLTVV.

The CDR3 region is CASSFPGGAYNEQFF. CDR3 in DNA: TGCGCCAGCAGCTTCCCAGGGGGCGCGTACAATGAGCAGTTCTTC. This chain links TRBV5-1 with TRBJ2-1; 8 nucleotides line up with TRBD1. This CDR3 spans 15 amino acids. V was pared by 2 bases and J by 4 bases, with 5 bases of the junction left unmatched. Germline CDR1 SGHRS, CDR2 YFSETQ.

V and J are TRBV29-1 and TRBJ2-3; TRBD2 matches at 10 bases. Germline CDR1 SQVTM, CDR2 ANQGSEA. This CDR3 contains 17 residues. V lost 4 bases and J lost 2; bases outside the gene matches: 12. This CDR3 is CSVAGSASGGLTDTQYF. CDR3 nucleotides: TGCAGCGTTGCCGGGTCGGCTAGCGGGGGACTCACAGATACGCAGTATTTT.

This sequence joins TRBV5-5 and TRBJ1-6, with 8 bases fitting TRBD1. CDR1 and CDR2 (germline): SGHKS, YYEKEE (reference sequence). The junction had 10 bases not matched to a gene; V was cut back by 4 bases and J by 10 bases. The CDR3 sequence is 15 residues long. CDR3 bases: TGTGCCAGCAGCCCGGGGACAGGAGGGGTCTCACCCCTCCACTTT. Its translation: CASSPGTGGVSPLHF.

This clone was seen more than once but under ten times. V usage is TRBV7-8 and J usage is TRBJ2-5, with D maybe TRBD2 (6 bases). The V gene lost 4 bases and the J gene lost 0 bases, with 18 bases spanning the gap. This CDR3 contains 17 residues. The germline V gene encodes CDR1 SGHVS and CDR2 FQNEAQ. CDR3 loop: CASSSPRLETYQETQYF. In DNA, the CDR3 is TGTGCCAGCAGCTCCCCCCGACTAGAGACCTACCAAGAGACCCAGTACTTC.

This CDR3 is CASSLETSGGPGETQYF. CDR3 nucleotides: TGTGCCAGCAGCTTAGAGACTAGCGGGGGGCCGGGAGAGACCCAGTACTTC. This rearrangement joins TRBV7-6 to TRBJ2-5; 13 positions match TRBD2. The CDR3 consists of 17 residues. Trimming cost V 1 base and J 4 bases; bases outside gene matches: 6. CDR1 and CDR2 from the germline V gene are SGHVS and FNYEAQ.

V gene TRBV7-8 combines with J gene TRBJ2-3; 8 bases fit TRBD1. Germline V CDR1 and CDR2: SGHVS, FQNEAQ. J was trimmed by 0 bases and V by 3 bases; bases with no gene match: 8. The CDR3 sequence is 17 residues long. The chain's CDR3 is CASSFPDRVGSTDTQYF. The DNA for the CDR3 is TGTGCCAGCAGCTTCCCGGACAGGGTAGGGAGCACAGATACGCAGTATTTT.

V gene TRBV5-8 combines with J gene TRBJ1-5; maybe TRBD1 (5 bases). Germline CDR1 reads SGHTS; CDR2 reads YDEGEE. V dropped 2 bases and J dropped 2 bases, with 8 bases sitting between them. The CDR3 is made up of 14 amino acids. CDR3 coding DNA: TGTGCCAGCAGCTTCAGGGAGGGCAATCAGCCCCAGCATTTT. Its translation is CASSFREGNQPQHF.